This TCR beta chain originates from a study of identical twins. Regarding the study as a whole: While abundant cord blood beta clonotypes carried fewer insertions, memory repertoires showed no such pattern.

This CDR3 has 16 amino acids. V lost 3 bases, J lost 1 base, and 13 bases lay in between. A single record per CDR3 protein comes from TCRdb applying MiXCR to the 5' RACE reads. In the table there are a few hundred thousand distinct CDR3 sequences, less than 25% of which are singletons. Comments on this clonotype: No antigen is known for it.

In addition, the sample was reused for a study of T cells expressing NK-cell markers.

Source material: CD4+ T cells sorted from blood. The clonotype comes from a woman between 18 and 29 years old in good health. This sequence joins TRBV12-3 or TRBV12-4 and TRBJ2-4; D remains unclear. The DNA for the CDR3 is TGTGCCAGCAGTTTGAGTCGGTTGACGGCCAAAAACATTCAGTACTTC. Translation gives CASSLSRLTAKNIQYF.